This TCR beta chain was sequenced during a study of blood T cell repertoires in COVID-19. Study summary: COVID-19 samples, acute and convalescent, were from the United States, Italy and Spain. Sources were T cells, B-cell-depleted T cells, or PBMCs; the material itself was cDNA or gDNA.

In the authors' methods: Estimates of nucleated cell counts were drawn from the amplification of reference gene primers. Sequenced by immunoSEQ multiplex PCR; TCRdb stores in-frame clones only, minus some. V and J calls and clone size follow that table, whereas D and trimming were derived from the DNA. In the table there are fewer than 130,000 clones, 70% to 80% of which are singletons. Germline V gene data show CDR1 as SGHRS and CDR2 as YFSETQ. The J segment lost 2 bases and the V segment lost 3 bases, leaving 6 bases of the junction unmatched. The CDR3 runs 15 residues. This TCR came from a woman aged 60-75 years with acute or convalescent COVID-19. The chain recombines TRBV5-1 with TRBJ2-7; 9 nucleotides agree with TRBD1. The sample comprised peripheral blood. The CDR3: CASSSGQGNPYEQYF. CDR3 sequence (DNA): TGCGCCAGCAGCTCGGGACAGGGTAATCCCTACGAGCAGTACTTC.